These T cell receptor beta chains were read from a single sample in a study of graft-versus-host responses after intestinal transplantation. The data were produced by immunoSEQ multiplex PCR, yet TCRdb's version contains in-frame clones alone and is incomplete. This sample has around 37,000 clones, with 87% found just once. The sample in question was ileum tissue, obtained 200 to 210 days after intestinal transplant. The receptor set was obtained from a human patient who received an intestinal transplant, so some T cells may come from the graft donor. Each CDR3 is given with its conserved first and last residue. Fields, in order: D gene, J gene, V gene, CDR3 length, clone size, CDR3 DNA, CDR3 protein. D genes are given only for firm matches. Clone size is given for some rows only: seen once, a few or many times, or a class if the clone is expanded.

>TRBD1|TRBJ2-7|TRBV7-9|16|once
TGTGCCAGCAGCCTCGTCGGGACAGGGGAGAGGTACGAGCAGTACTTC
CASSLVGTGERYEQYF
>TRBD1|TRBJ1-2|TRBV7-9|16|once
TGTGCCAGCAGCTTTTCGGACAGGGGGCCGCTTCATGGCTACACCTTC
CASSFSDRGPLHGYTF
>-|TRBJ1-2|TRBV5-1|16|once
TGCGCCAGCGCCCGTGAAGATTACGATTCATTCCTGGGCTACACCTTC
CASAREDYDSFLGYTF
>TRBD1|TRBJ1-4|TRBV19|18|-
TGTGCCAGTCGGAGTTTTTTCCGGGACAGAGCAACTAATGAAAAACTGTTTTTT
CASRSFFRDRATNEKLFF
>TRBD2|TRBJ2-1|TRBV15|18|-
TGTGCCACCAGCAGAGAGGTGGATATAGCGGGGGCGAGCAATGAGCAGTTCTTC
CATSREVDIAGASNEQFF
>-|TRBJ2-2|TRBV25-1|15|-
TGTGCCAGCAGTGAAAATGGGATCCGAACCGGGGAGCTGTTTTTT
CASSENGIRTGELFF
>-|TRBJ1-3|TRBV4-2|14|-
TGTGCCAGCAGCCTAAGGGGGGTGGCAAACACCATATATTTT
CASSLRGVANTIYF
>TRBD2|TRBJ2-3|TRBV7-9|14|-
TGTGCCAGCAGCCCAGGACTAGCGGCGGGTACGCAGTATTTT
CASSPGLAAGTQYF
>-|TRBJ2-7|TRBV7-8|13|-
TGTGCCAGCAGCTTAACTCCGAACTACGAGCAGTACTTC
CASSLTPNYEQYF
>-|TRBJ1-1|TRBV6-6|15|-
TGTGCCAGCAGTTCACGTACAAGGGGGGACACTGAAGCTTTCTTT
CASSSRTRGDTEAFF
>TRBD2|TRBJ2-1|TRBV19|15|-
TGTGCCAGTAGTATAGACGGACTAGCGTCCAATGAGCAGTTCTTC
CASSIDGLASNEQFF
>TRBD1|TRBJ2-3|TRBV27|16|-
TGTGCCAGCAGTTCGACCGGGACAGCAAGCACAGATACGCAGTATTTT
CASSSTGTASTDTQYF
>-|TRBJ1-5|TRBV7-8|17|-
TGTGCCAGCAGCTTAGCAGTAGGGCCCATCGGGGTACAGCCCCAGCATTTT
CASSLAVGPIGVQPQHF
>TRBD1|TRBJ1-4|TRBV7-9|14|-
TGTGCCAGCAGCTCAGGACAGGGTGGGGAAAAACTGTTTTTT
CASSSGQGGEKLFF